The entry below gives a single TCR beta chain sequence along with its context. What it binds is unknown. CD45RO-negative, CCR7-positively selected cells formed the naive CD8 fraction, excluding terminally differentiated effector memory CD45RA+ cells. Adult Caucasians living in Nashville, Tennessee made up all of the donors. Only in-frame clones appear in the TCRdb table, and some are missing; sequencing was by immunoSEQ multiplex PCR. The sample contains approximately 600,000 clones, around 95% of which appear only once. CDR3 length: 13 residues. Germline V gives CDR1 GTSNPN, CDR2 SVGIG (reference sequence). The V gene lost 1 base and the J gene lost 6 bases, with 12 bases spanning the gap. The record originates from a study of shared clonotypes between healthy human individuals. Notes on the study in general: Sorted-subset sequencing was shown by rarefaction to be incomplete despite large depth.

The sequenced material came from naive CD8+ T cells sorted from blood. The genes are TRBV30 and TRBJ1-1; D may be TRBD1 (6 bases). The sequence was obtained from a woman aged 25 to 39 in good health. The CDR3 bases are TGTGCCTGGAGTGCAGGGGCGGGCGCTGAAGCTTTCTTT. This gives the protein CAWSAGAGAEAFF. Using reference TRBV30 and TRBJ1-1 for the parts outside the CDR3, the full variable domain is SQTIHQWPATLVQPVGSPLSLECTVEGTSNPNLYWYRQAAGRGLQLLFYSVGIGQISSEVPQNLSASRPQDRQFILSSKKLLLSDSGFYLCAWSAGAGAEAFFGQGTRLTVV.